Given below is one TCR beta chain in context. The assay was immunoSEQ multiplex PCR, and TCRdb's table has in-frame clones only and misses some. The sample lists some 260,000 clones, 80% to 90% occurring once. The sample is drawn from a study of blood T cell repertoires in COVID-19. Study in general: Sample material is recorded as cDNA or gDNA derived from T cells, B-cell-depleted T cells, or PBMCs.

Participants' reported clinical history set cohort assignment. Deletions cut 3 bases from V and 7 bases from J, with 13 bases between. Germline V gene sequence: CDR1 SGDLS, CDR2 YYNGEE. This CDR3 is 14 amino acids long. Sequencing was done on a sample of PBMCs or T cells enriched from blood (not recorded which). The receptor was derived from a man under 40 with acute COVID-19. The chain uses TRBV9 and TRBJ2-2; perhaps TRBD2 as D (6 bases). CDR3 protein: CASSGDWGDGELFF. CDR3 bases: TGTGCCAGCAGCGGGGACTGGGGGGACGGGGAGCTGTTTTTT.